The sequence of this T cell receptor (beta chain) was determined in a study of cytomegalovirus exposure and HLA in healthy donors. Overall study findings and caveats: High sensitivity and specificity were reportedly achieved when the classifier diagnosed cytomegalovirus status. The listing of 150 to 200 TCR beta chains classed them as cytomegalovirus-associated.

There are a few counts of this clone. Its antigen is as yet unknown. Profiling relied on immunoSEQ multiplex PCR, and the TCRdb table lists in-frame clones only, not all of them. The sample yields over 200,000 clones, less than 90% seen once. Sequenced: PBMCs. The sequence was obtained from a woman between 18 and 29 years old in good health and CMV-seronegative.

CDR3 protein: CASRPGQVAGNTIYF. CDR3 in DNA: TGTGCCAGCAGACCCGGACAGGTCGCGGGAAACACCATATATTTT. J is TRBJ1-3 and V is TRBV28, with 7 bases that match TRBD1. CDR1 is MDHEN, CDR2 SYDVKM, per germline. The CDR3 contains 15 residues. J gave up 4 bases and V 6 bases, and 9 bases lay outside the gene matches.